The text below deals with one T cell receptor (beta chain). This entry is derived from a study of blood T cell repertoires in COVID-19. Looking at the study overall: Samples came from the United States, Italy and Spain, spanning acute and convalescent COVID-19. Sources were T cells, B-cell-depleted T cells, or PBMCs; the material itself was cDNA or gDNA.

Germline CDR1 reads MGHRA; CDR2 reads YSYEKL. The CDR3 covers 16 residues. J gave up 2 bases and V 4 bases, and 7 bases lay outside the gene matches. Original analysis: Reference gene primers were amplified, and this amplification served to estimate nucleated cell counts. The method was immunoSEQ multiplex PCR; TCRdb's version includes in-frame clones alone and lacks a portion of them. Clonal size and the V and J genes are those of that table, whereas D and trimming came from the DNA. The data hold some 180,000 clones, with roughly 78% observed a single time. The sequence came from a woman older than 75 with active or convalescent COVID-19. The chain couples TRBV4-1 to TRBJ2-1, with 8 bases fitting TRBD1. Sequencing input: peripheral blood. DNA of the CDR3: TGCGCCAGCAGCCGACCGACGACAGGGGCCTACAATGAGCAGTTCTTC. Translating it yields CASSRPTTGAYNEQFF.